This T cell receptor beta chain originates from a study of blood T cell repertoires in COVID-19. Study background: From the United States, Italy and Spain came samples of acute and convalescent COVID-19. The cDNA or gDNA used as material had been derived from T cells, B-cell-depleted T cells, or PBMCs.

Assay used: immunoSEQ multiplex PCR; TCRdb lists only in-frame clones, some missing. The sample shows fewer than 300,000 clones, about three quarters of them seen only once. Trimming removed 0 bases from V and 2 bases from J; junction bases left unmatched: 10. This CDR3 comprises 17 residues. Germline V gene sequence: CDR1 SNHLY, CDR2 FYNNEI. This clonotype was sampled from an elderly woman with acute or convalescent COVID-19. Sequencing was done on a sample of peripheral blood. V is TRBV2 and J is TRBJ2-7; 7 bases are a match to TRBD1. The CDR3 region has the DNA TGTGCCAGCAGTGAAGCGCTTCGGTACAGGGGAGCCTACGAGCAGTACTTC. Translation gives CASSEALRYRGAYEQYF.